The 22 T cell receptor beta chains given below trace back to one sample, sequenced in a study of blood T cells in healthy people across ages. A second roughly 6 to 12 cycle PCR used barcoded and J-beta primers. Via MiXCR, TCRdb re-called the 5' RACE reads, giving one row per CDR3 protein. Of about 1.4 million distinct CDR3 sequences detected, roughly 64% appear once; the ten largest clones hold 6.5% to 8%. The source material was blood. The source is a young man in good health.

The J gene is TRBJ2-1, the V gene TRBV20-1; weak D call: TRBD1 (6 bases). CDR1 DFQATT and CDR2 SNEGSKA come from the germline V gene (reference sequence). V was cut by 7 bases and J by 0 bases, with 13 bases left in between. The CDR3 loop spans 14 amino acids. The CDR3 region is CSVPGQPSYNEQFF. The DNA of the CDR3 is TGCAGTGTACCGGGACAACCCTCCTACAATGAGCAGTTCTTC.

This clonotype showed up just a few times. The chain uses TRBV27 and TRBJ1-5, with D tentatively TRBD1 (5 bases). Germline V gene data show CDR1 as MNHEY and CDR2 as SMNVEV (reference sequence). Trimming removed 5 bases from V and 5 bases from J, with 10 bases in between. The CDR3 totals 13 residues. CDR3 in amino acids: CASSPEGYQPQHF. The CDR3 nucleotides read TGTGCCAGCAGTCCCGAGGGGTATCAGCCCCAGCATTTT.

The rearrangement links TRBV29-1 to TRBJ1-1; a possible D gene is TRBD1 (6 bases). Per the germline V gene, CDR1 is SQVTM and CDR2 is ANQGSEA. This CDR3 spans 14 amino acids. Trimming pared 8 bases from V and 4 bases from J, leaving 20 bases between. The DNA for the CDR3 is TGCAGCATATTGGTGGGCGGAGGGGGCACTGAAGCTTTCTTT. Translation: CSILVGGGGTEAFF.

A single count supports this clonotype. One end of the junction varies from germline; a read error may be responsible. The chain couples TRBV12-3 or TRBV12-4 to TRBJ2-6; 9 bases align to TRBD1. The CDR3 runs to 18 residues. The CDR3 spells CASSLAGTGISEANVLTF. For the CDR3, the DNA is TGTGCCAGCAGTTTAGCCGGGACAGGGATCTCTGAGGCCAACGTCCTGACTTTC.

This rearrangement joins TRBV4-1 to TRBJ2-1; 11 positions match TRBD2. This CDR3 has 15 amino acids. V lost 2 bases and J lost 7; bases outside the gene matches: 4. Germline CDR1 and CDR2: MGHRA and YSYEKL. The CDR3 loop is CASSQIAGGRNEQFF. The CDR3 DNA sequence: TGCGCCAGCAGCCAAATAGCGGGGGGGCGTAATGAGCAGTTCTTC.

A word on this clonotype: Compared with germline, one end of the junction differs, possibly owing to a read error. The V call is TRBV10-3, the J call TRBJ2-3, with D perhaps given as TRBD1 or TRBD2 (6 bases each). Germline V lookup: CDR1 ENHRY, CDR2 SYGVKD. The CDR3 loop spans 17 amino acids. As DNA, the CDR3 is TGTGCCATCAGTAAGTCTAGGGGGACTGAGAGGACAGATGCGCAGTATTTT. Amino acids: CAISKSRGTERTDAQYF.

Only one count was recorded for this clonotype. The CDR3 sequence: CSVTSSGGSNEQFF. CDR3 DNA sequence: TGCAGCGTGACCTCTAGCGGGGGGAGCAATGAGCAGTTCTTC. The V and J genes are TRBV29-1 and TRBJ2-1; 11 nucleotides align to TRBD2. The CDR3 has 14 amino acids. Germline-derived CDR1 and CDR2 are SQVTM and ANQGSEA. V was clipped by 6 bases and J by 6 bases; unmatched bases: 7.

This clonotype appeared once. A read error may account for a junction end that differs from germline. The V call is TRBV27, the J call TRBJ1-6, with D possibly TRBD1 on 6 matching bases. The CDR3 is 17 amino acids. The V gene's germline CDR1 is MNHEY and CDR2 SMNVEV (reference sequence). Here the CDR3 DNA reads TGTGCCAGCAGTCCGAAAGTAAGGACAGTGCCTAATTCACCCCCCCACTTT. This gives the protein CASSPKVRTVPNSPPHF.

This clonotype has more than one count but fewer than ten. The rearrangement links TRBV20-1 to TRBJ2-5, with D perhaps TRBD1 (6 bases). The DNA end is more similar to TRBJ2-7, so the J call may be wrong. This CDR3 has 16 amino acids. Germline V gene sequence: CDR1 DFQATT, CDR2 SNEGSKA (reference sequence). CDR3 region: CSASPLTGSYPYEQYF. CDR3 coding DNA: TGCAGTGCTAGTCCCCTGACAGGTTCATATCCCTACGAGCAGTACTTC.

Of note for this clonotype: This may arise from a read error, as a much more abundant clone is one base away. The chain joins TRBV7-2 to TRBJ2-3; D might be TRBD2 (7 bases). CDR3 length: 15 amino acids. Germline CDR1 reads SGHTA; CDR2 reads FQGNSA. Trimming shortened V by 8 bases and J by 6 bases, and 21 bases separated the two germline ends. In DNA form, the CDR3 reads TGTGCCAGCGGCCCAGCGGGACATCAGCTGGATACGCAGTATTTT. It specifies CASGPAGHQLDTQYF.

This clonotype came up a few times. CDR3 DNA: TGCGCCAGCAGCTTGGGTCTTTTTGCTGAGGGGTCCAACGATCTTCCCTACGAGCAGTACTTC. This codes for CASSLGLFAEGSNDLPYEQYF. This sequence joins TRBV5-1 and TRBJ2-7; tentatively, D is TRBD1 or TRBD2 (5 bases each). V was pared by 0 bases and J by 2 bases, with 30 bases between. The CDR3 consists of 21 residues. The germline gives CDR1 SGHRS, CDR2 YFSETQ.

CDR3 in amino acids: CAWSVAPGRDTQYF. The CDR3 DNA reads TGTGCCTGGAGTGTAGCTCCCGGCAGAGATACGCAGTATTTT. The rearrangement uses TRBV30 and TRBJ2-3; no firm D call. The CDR3 sequence is 14 residues long. Germline values: CDR1 GTSNPN, CDR2 SVGIG (reference sequence). The V end lost 0 bases, the J end lost 5 bases, and 12 bases lay between the germline ends.

The chain couples TRBV29-1 to TRBJ1-3; TRBD1 is a possible D gene (6 bases). CDR3 length: 13 amino acids. V was shortened by 7 bases and J by 0 bases, with 10 bases between the two germline ends. Germline assignment: CDR1 SQVTM and CDR2 ANQGSEA. The CDR3 loop is CSARQVSGNTIYF. CDR3 DNA sequence: TGCAGCGCGAGACAGGTCTCTGGAAACACCATATATTTT.

The sample holds a few counts of this clonotype. The V gene is TRBV6-6, the J gene TRBJ1-6; TRBD1 matches 8 bases. The CDR3 covers 15 residues. V trimming: 6 bases; J trimming: 10 bases; junction bases outside the gene matches: 11. CDR1 is MNHNY, CDR2 SVGAGI, per germline (reference sequence). CDR3 sequence: CASRPDGQGVSPLHF. As DNA, the CDR3 is TGTGCCAGCAGGCCGGATGGACAGGGTGTCTCACCCCTCCACTTT.

In its sample, this clonotype was seen a few times. The chain employs TRBV20-1 and TRBJ2-5, with a weak D call TRBD1 (6 bases). Germline lookup yields CDR1 DFQATT and CDR2 SNEGSKA (reference sequence). V was trimmed by 6 bases and J by 11 bases, leaving 28 bases between them. CDR3 length: 15 residues. The CDR3 is CSARGTSQVYNEQYF. Written as DNA, the CDR3 is TGCAGTGCCAGGGGTACTAGTCAGGTCTACAATGAGCAGTACTTC.

The J gene is TRBJ2-4, the V gene TRBV11-2; D is perhaps TRBD1 or TRBD2 (5 bases each). The better agreement between TRBJ2-7 and the DNA end casts doubt on the J call. This CDR3 comprises 14 residues. Germline V CDR1 and CDR2: SGHAT, FQNNGV. CDR3 residues: CASSLPGPYYEQYF. CDR3 coding DNA: TGTGCCAGCAGCTTACCGGGACCCTACTACGAGCAGTACTTC.

The chain has TRBV4-1 and TRBJ2-7; 14 bases fit TRBD2. The J call is doubtful: the DNA matches TRBJ2-5 better. The CDR3 is 19 residues long. The germline gives CDR1 MGHRA, CDR2 YSYEKL. CDR3 DNA sequence: TGCGCCAGCAGCCAAGACGAGACTAGCGGGGGGGCCATCGAGGAGACCCAGTACTTC. Its translation is CASSQDETSGGAIEETQYF.

The chain has TRBV20-1 and TRBJ2-7, with D perhaps assigned TRBD1 or TRBD2 (5 bases each). V lost 2 bases, J lost 2 bases, and 13 bases lay in between. The CDR3 length is 14 residues. Germline V gene sequence: CDR1 DFQATT, CDR2 SNEGSKA (reference sequence). CDR3 coding DNA: TGCAGTGCTAGACGGGGCTATACTCCCTACGAGCAGTACTTC. Residues: CSARRGYTPYEQYF.

This clonotype came up many times. The chain has TRBV4-2 and TRBJ2-5, with D perhaps matching TRBD2 (5 bases). CDR3 length: 14 amino acids. CDR1 and CDR2 from the germline V gene are LGHNA and YNFKEQ. Trimming shortened V by 0 bases and J by 5 bases, and 10 bases separated the two germline ends. The CDR3 region has the DNA TGTGCCAGCAGCCAAGATTCTAGGAGGGAGACCCAGTACTTC. It translates to CASSQDSRRETQYF.

The J gene is TRBJ2-5, the V gene TRBV12-3 or TRBV12-4; no firm D call. The ends were cut back, 5 bases at V and 3 bases at J, with 7 bases in the middle. The CDR3 runs to 12 residues. The CDR3 region is CASSTKKETQYF. As DNA, the CDR3 is TGTGCCAGCAGTACCAAAAAAGAGACCCAGTACTTC.

The rearrangement joins TRBV4-2 to TRBJ2-1; either TRBD1 or TRBD2 may fit D (5 bases each). V gave up 1 base and J gave up 8 bases, with 9 bases separating them. The CDR3 extends over 13 amino acids. The germline gives CDR1 LGHNA, CDR2 YNFKEQ. The CDR3 nucleotides are TGTGCCAGCAGCCAAGCTGGGACGGATGAGCAGTTCTTC. Its protein product is CASSQAGTDEQFF.

The V gene is TRBV29-1, the J gene TRBJ2-3; no reliable D call. The CDR3 is 10 residues long. Germline V gene sequence: CDR1 SQVTM, CDR2 ANQGSEA. Trimming removed 6 bases from V and 11 bases from J, with 12 bases in between. CDR3: CSVQNFGQYF. Written as DNA, the CDR3 is TGCAGCGTCCAGAATTTTGGGCAGTATTTT.